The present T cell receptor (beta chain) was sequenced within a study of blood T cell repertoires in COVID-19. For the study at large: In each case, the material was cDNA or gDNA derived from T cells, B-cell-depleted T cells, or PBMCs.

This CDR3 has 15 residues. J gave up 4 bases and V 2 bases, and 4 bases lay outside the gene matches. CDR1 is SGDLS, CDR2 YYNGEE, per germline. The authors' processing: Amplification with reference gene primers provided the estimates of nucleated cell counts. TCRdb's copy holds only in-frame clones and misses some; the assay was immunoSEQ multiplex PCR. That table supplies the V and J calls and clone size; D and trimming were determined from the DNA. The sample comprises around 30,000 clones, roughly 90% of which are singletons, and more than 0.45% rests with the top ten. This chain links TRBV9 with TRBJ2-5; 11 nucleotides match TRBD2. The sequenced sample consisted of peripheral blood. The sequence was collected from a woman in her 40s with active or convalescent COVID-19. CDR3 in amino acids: CASSVSGRAPETQYF. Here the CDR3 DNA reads TGTGCCAGCAGCGTTAGCGGGAGGGCCCCAGAGACCCAGTACTTC. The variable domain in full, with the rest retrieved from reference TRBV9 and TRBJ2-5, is DSGVTQTPKHLITATGQRVTLRCSPRSGDLSVYWYQQSLDQGLQFLIQYYNGEERAKGNILERFSAQQFPDLHSELNLSSLELGDSALYFCASSVSGRAPETQYFGPGTRLLVL.